A single sample gave rise to the 23 T cell receptor beta chains below, sequenced in a study of spatial heterogeneity in lung cancer. Findings and caveats of the study: Mutation tallies in tumors tracked expanded intratumoral alpha and beta TCR counts.

Stated time point: sample taken at primary tumor resection. One entry per CDR3 protein results from TCRdb running MiXCR on the 5' RACE reads. The sample carries 900 to 1,400 distinct CDR3 sequences, roughly a quarter recorded once. No cognate antigen is known for these TCRs. The sample here was lung tumor tissue, taken at surgery. These receptors originate from a male donor with early-stage non-small cell lung cancer.

The chain links TRBV11-2 to TRBJ2-1; 13 nucleotides match TRBD2. The junction had 6 bases not matched to a gene; V was cut back by 5 bases and J by 8 bases. From germline, CDR1 is SGHAT and CDR2 FQNNGV. The CDR3 is 15 residues long. This CDR3 is CASSPTSGRAYEQFF. CDR3 sequence (DNA): TGTGCCAGCAGCCCCACTAGCGGGAGGGCCTATGAGCAGTTCTTC.

A note on this clonotype: This may be a read error: a much more frequent sequence differs by one nucleotide. This chain joins TRBV6-5 and TRBJ1-2; D is unresolved. This CDR3 region has 13 residues. The germline V gene has CDR1 MNHEY and CDR2 SVGAGI. The CDR3 is CASSYDGNYGHTF. In DNA form, the CDR3 reads TGTGCCAGCAGTTACGATGGAAACTATGGCCACACCTTC.

A few counts support this clonotype. The rearrangement links TRBV7-2 to TRBJ2-5; 8 bases align to TRBD1. The CDR3 length is 15 residues. The V and J ends lost 1 base and 5 bases, in that order; junction bases with no gene match: 6. Germline V CDR1 and CDR2: SGHTA, FQGNSA. CDR3 region: CASSLGGGTGETQYF. Here the CDR3 DNA reads TGTGCCAGCAGCTTAGGTGGCGGGACAGGCGAGACCCAGTACTTC. Using reference TRBV7-2 and TRBJ2-5 for the parts outside the CDR3, the full variable domain is GAGVSQSPSNKVTEKGKDVELRCDPISGHTALYWYRQSLGQGLEFLIYFQGNSAPDKSGLPSDRFSAERTGGSVSTLTIQRTQQEDSAVYLCASSLGGGTGETQYFGPGTRLLVL.

This clonotype is categorized as large (0.1 to 1%). The chain couples TRBV7-3 to TRBJ2-3, with TRBD2 as a possible D gene (5 bases). Germline V CDR1 and CDR2: SGHTA, FQGTGA. The germline V and J ends were trimmed by 1 base and 4 bases, with 9 bases remaining between them. The CDR3 is 14 residues long. Written as DNA, the CDR3 is TGTGCCAGCAGCTTAATCGCGGGCGCAGATACGCAGTATTTT. The encoded protein is CASSLIAGADTQYF.

This clonotype qualifies as medium-sized. The chain recombines TRBV2 with TRBJ2-5, with D maybe TRBD1 (6 bases). There are 14 residues in the CDR3. The germline CDR1 and CDR2 sequences are SNHLY and FYNNEI. Deletions cut 4 bases from V and 5 bases from J, with 14 bases between. CDR3 region: CASSAGRGGETQYF. In nucleotides, the CDR3 is TGTGCCAGCAGTGCTGGCAGGGGTGGCGAGACCCAGTACTTC.

The chain is built from TRBV28 and TRBJ2-2, with D hard to call. Germline assignment: CDR1 MDHEN and CDR2 SYDVKM. The ends were cut back, 5 bases at V and 9 bases at J, with 22 bases in the middle. The CDR3 sequence is 16 residues long. The CDR3 protein is CASSPPTWVLHRELFF. The CDR3 DNA is TGTGCCAGCAGTCCTCCCACGTGGGTCCTACACCGGGAGCTGTTTTTT. Together with reference TRBV28 and TRBJ2-2, the CDR3 gives the full variable domain: DVKVTQSSRYLVKRTGEKVFLECVQDMDHENMFWYRQDPGLGLRLIYFSYDVKMKEKGDIPEGYSVSREKKERFSLILESASTNQTSMYLCASSPPTWVLHRELFFGEGSRLTVL.

This clonotype is labeled as medium-sized (0.01 to 0.1%). V is TRBV9 and J is TRBJ2-1; D not resolved. CDR3 length: 14 amino acids. Trimming removed 2 bases at V and 6 bases at J, with 12 bases between. CDR1 and CDR2 from the germline V gene are SGDLS and YYNGEE. CDR3 coding DNA: TGTGCCAGCAGCGTGGTCGGTCTACCCAATGAGCAGTTCTTC. Translating gives CASSVVGLPNEQFF.

By its share, this clonotype is hyperexpanded. The chain joins TRBV20-1 to TRBJ2-7; 8 bases align to TRBD1. The J segment lost 0 bases and the V segment lost 0 bases, leaving 10 bases of the junction unmatched. CDR1 is DFQATT, CDR2 SNEGSKA, per germline (reference sequence). This CDR3 spans 17 amino acids. The CDR3 region is CSARDYSRQGSSYEQYF. DNA for the CDR3: TGCAGTGCTAGAGATTACTCCAGACAGGGGAGCTCCTACGAGCAGTACTTC.

The chain uses TRBV27 and TRBJ1-1; D perhaps matches TRBD1 (5 bases). CDR3 size: 14 residues. Trimming left V 6 bases short and J 5 bases short, with 16 bases between. Germline CDR1 reads MNHEY; CDR2 reads SMNVEV (reference sequence). The CDR3, as DNA: TGTGCCAGCAGATCCTCCAGGGATCGGACTGAAGCTTTCTTT. Its translation: CASRSSRDRTEAFF.

This chain connects TRBV11-2 to TRBJ2-2, with a weak D call TRBD1 (6 bases). The germline CDR1 and CDR2 sequences are SGHAT and FQNNGV. V was shortened by 5 bases and J by 6 bases, with 16 bases between the two germline ends. The CDR3 has 15 amino acids. The CDR3: CASSTRTDTAGELFF. DNA of the CDR3: TGTGCCAGCAGCACCCGGACAGACACCGCCGGGGAGCTGTTTTTT.

This clonotype counts as medium-sized. J is TRBJ2-7 and V is TRBV4-2, with 9 bases fitting TRBD2. CDR3 length: 15 residues. Germline V CDR1 and CDR2: LGHNA, YNFKEQ. After removal of 5 bases from V and 4 bases from J, the junction contained 9 bases not matched to a gene. The CDR3 DNA reads TGTGCCAGCAGCTCCTTGACTAGCGGTATATACGAGCAGTACTTC. It yields the protein CASSSLTSGIYEQYF.

This clonotype is labeled large (0.1 to 1%). The rearrangement joins TRBV7-9 to TRBJ2-4, with D maybe TRBD2 (5 bases). The V and J ends lost 3 bases and 9 bases respectively, with 12 bases between them. The germline V gene has CDR1 SEHNR and CDR2 FQNEAQ (reference sequence). The CDR3 loop spans 13 amino acids. Here the CDR3 DNA reads TGTGCCAGCAGCTTTGGTGGCGGGTCCATTCAGTACTTC. The encoded protein is CASSFGGGSIQYF. Full variable domain (outside the CDR3, taken from reference TRBV7-9 and TRBJ2-4): DTGVSQNPRHKITKRGQNVTFRCDPISEHNRLYWYRQTLGQGPEFLTYFQNEAQLEKSRLLSDRFSAERPKGSFSTLEIQRTEQGDSAMYLCASSFGGGSIQYFGAGTRLSVL.

This clonotype was observed at least ten times. The chain links TRBV15 to TRBJ1-5; D ambiguous. Per the germline V gene, CDR1 is LNHNV and CDR2 is YYDKDF (reference sequence). The CDR3 totals 12 residues. Trimming stripped 0 bases from V and 9 bases from J, with 6 bases between. The CDR3 loop reads CATSRDRRPQHF. In DNA form, the CDR3 reads TGTGCCACCAGCAGAGATCGACGGCCCCAGCATTTT.

By sample share, this clonotype is large. The chain has TRBV6-5 and TRBJ2-7; 9 positions agree with TRBD2. CDR1 is MNHEY, CDR2 SVGAGI, per germline. Germline trimming cut 2 bases from V and 6 bases from J; bases unmatched to any gene: 8. The CDR3 is made up of 15 amino acids. The CDR3 sequence: CASSYGGGAGGEQYF. CDR3 nucleotide sequence: TGTGCCAGCAGTTACGGCGGGGGGGCCGGCGGCGAGCAGTACTTC.

This chain links TRBV30 with TRBJ2-2; D may be TRBD2 (5 bases). Deletions cut 4 bases from V and 2 bases from J, with 14 bases between. The CDR3 runs 15 residues. The germline gives CDR1 GTSNPN, CDR2 SVGIG (reference sequence). The CDR3 DNA sequence: TGTGCCTGGACCTTCGCCGGGGATAACACCGGGGAGCTGTTTTTT. Translated, it gives CAWTFAGDNTGELFF.

This clonotype ranks as medium-sized (0.01 to 0.1%). V is TRBV14 and J is TRBJ2-1, with 8 bases lining up with TRBD1. J gave up 6 bases and V 5 bases, and 12 bases lay outside the gene matches. The CDR3 sequence is 16 residues long. The germline V gene has CDR1 SGHDN and CDR2 FVKESK. CDR3 in amino acids: CASSTTGDPRVNEQFF. The CDR3 DNA follows: TGTGCCAGCAGCACGACAGGGGACCCTAGAGTCAATGAGCAGTTCTTC.

In its sample, this clonotype was seen a few times. J is TRBJ2-1 and V is TRBV7-9, with TRBD1 matching 7 bases. Per germline, CDR1 SEHNR and CDR2 FQNEAQ (reference sequence). The length of the CDR3 is 14 residues. Unmatched junction bases numbered 5, after V lost 5 bases and J lost 4 bases. CDR3 in DNA: TGTGCCAGCAGCCCAGGGGACAGTTACAATGAGCAGTTCTTC. Its translation: CASSPGDSYNEQFF.

This clonotype is labeled as medium-sized. An end of the junction does not agree with germline; a read error may underlie this. This sequence joins TRBV27 and TRBJ2-7, with 8 bases matching TRBD2. Germline V gene sequence: CDR1 MNHEY, CDR2 SMNVEV (reference sequence). The CDR3 sequence is 14 residues long. The CDR3: CASSLAGKTYEQYF. Here the CDR3 DNA reads TGTGCCAGTAGTTTAGCGGGAAAGACCTACGAGCAGTACTTC.

In its sample, this clonotype is medium-sized. The chain is built from TRBV14 and TRBJ2-6; D is uncertain. V lost 4 bases and J lost 5, with 9 bases in between. Germline V gene data show CDR1 as SGHDN and CDR2 as FVKESK. This CDR3 has 14 amino acids. The DNA of the CDR3 is TGTGCCAGCAGCCCATCCTCCCGGGCCAACGTCCTGACTTTC. Encoded protein: CASSPSSRANVLTF.

By share of the sample, this clonotype is large. This chain joins TRBV12-3 or TRBV12-4 and TRBJ2-2; TRBD2 is a possible D gene (5 bases). The V end was cut by 5 bases, the J end by 5 bases, with 12 bases between. The CDR3 consists of 14 residues. The CDR3 protein is CASSTQRETGELFF. The CDR3 DNA follows: TGTGCCAGCAGTACCCAGAGGGAAACCGGGGAGCTGTTTTTT.

The rearrangement joins TRBV5-6 to TRBJ1-5; possible D gene TRBD1, 6 bases. CDR1 and CDR2 (germline): SGHDT, YYEEEE. V was clipped by 4 bases and J by 5 bases, with 10 bases between them. The CDR3 covers 13 residues. In DNA form, the CDR3 reads TGTGCCAGCAGCCAGGGGACCTATCAGCCCCAGCATTTT. It codes for CASSQGTYQPQHF. The full variable domain, in which reference TRBV5-6 and TRBJ1-5 provide the parts outside the CDR3, is DAGVTQSPTHLIKTRGQQVTLRCSPKSGHDTVSWYQQALGQGPQFIFQYYEEEERQRGNFPDRFSGHQFPNYSSELNVNALLLGDSALYLCASSQGTYQPQHFGDGTRLSIL.

This clonotype has just a few counts. The CDR3 nucleotides read TGTGCCAGTAGTACACAGGGGGAGGGGACTGAAGCTTTCTTT. Protein: CASSTQGEGTEAFF. The chain combines TRBV19 with TRBJ1-1, with 8 bases that match TRBD1. CDR1 LNHDA and CDR2 SQIVND come from the germline V gene (reference sequence). Trimming removed 4 bases from V and 5 bases from J; junction bases left unmatched: 6. This CDR3 spans 14 amino acids.

Sample share makes this clonotype large (0.1 to 1%). The J gene is TRBJ1-5, the V gene TRBV2, with D perhaps TRBD1 (5 bases). This CDR3 has 14 amino acids. The germline V gene encodes CDR1 SNHLY and CDR2 FYNNEI. Trimming shortened V by 8 bases and J by 0 bases, and 11 bases separated the two germline ends. CDR3: CASRGAFSNQPQHF. The CDR3 DNA reads as TGTGCCAGCCGTGGGGCTTTTAGCAATCAGCCCCAGCATTTT.